This T cell receptor beta chain stems from a study of high-grade serous ovarian cancer treatment subgroups. The CDR3 is made up of 16 amino acids. Germline V gene data show CDR1 as LNHNV and CDR2 as YYDKDF (reference sequence). V shed 1 base, J shed 5 bases, and the junction held 7 bases outside the gene matches. Tumor tissue was taken before any definitive surgery or chemotherapy was given. Here immunoSEQ multiplex PCR was the method, and the copy in TCRdb shows in-frame clones only, minus some. The sample includes 4,500 or so clones, almost 70% of them seen just once. Details on this clone: Antigen: not known.

General study points: CDR1 and CDR2 were left unanalyzed; analyses focused on CDR3.

J is TRBJ1-2 and V is TRBV15; 10 bases are a match to TRBD1. The sequence derives from a human donor with high-grade serous ovarian cancer. The sequenced sample was tumor tissue. The CDR3 nucleotides are TGTGCCACCAGCAGAGGTGGGGACAGGGGAATATATGGCTACACCTTC. Amino acid sequence: CATSRGGDRGIYGYTF. The whole variable domain, remainder taken from reference TRBV15 and TRBJ1-2, is DAMVIQNPRYQVTQFGKPVTLSCSQTLNHNVMYWYQQKSSQAPKLLFHYYDKDFNNEADTPDNFQSRRPNTSFCFLDIRSPGLGDTAMYLCATSRGGDRGIYGYTFGSGTRLTVV.